This T cell receptor (beta chain) was captured in a study of cytomegalovirus exposure and HLA in healthy donors (dated by TCRdb to the late 2010s). Broadly, across the study: The 650 to 800 repertoires of the first cohort and the roughly 110 validation repertoires were produced on the same platform, according to a later analysis. The aim of the study was to test whether cataloging public T cell receptors could identify signatures of past pathogen exposure. High-throughput TCR immunosequencing, statistical association of individual TCRs with disease status, and machine learning were combined to predict cytomegalovirus infection status. In addition to the first cohort of several hundred subjects, a separate validation cohort of approximately 130 different subjects was used. Paper-wide results and their limitations: A later analysis had no HLA typing for the validation cohort, so co-occurrence there was scored across all 130 or so repertoires. In a later analysis, TCRs clustered in the first cohort were found to also tend to co-occur in the approximately 110 validation repertoires, with 85% to 95% of cluster scores above 0. It was suggested by the authors that the approach could potentially be generalized to other disease states and immunological phenotypes. A total of 164 TCR beta chains were listed by the study as associated with cytomegalovirus. Most TCR sequences were observed very rarely across donors, whereas some public TCRs were present in many individuals. Cytomegalovirus status was reported to be diagnosed by the classifier with high specificity and sensitivity in both the original and validation cohorts. In vitro tests confirmed that a few of the cytomegalovirus-associated TCR beta chains recognize cytomegalovirus antigens.

Library preparation was by the immunoSEQ multiplex PCR assay. The authors' analysis ran thus. A statistical classification framework was developed to diagnose cytomegalovirus status using the catalog of TCR beta chain sequences. The source is immuneACCESS, and TCRdb retained only in-frame sequences with V and J called. Part of the clones is not carried over; for the studies checked, unresolved V genes explain less than half of this, and the remainder is unexplained. Clone size and the V and J calls come from that table; the DNA yielded D and trimming. The sample table holds 200,000 to 250,000 clones, of which approximately 90% were seen once. More than 1% of the sample is taken by the ten largest. With respect to this clone: This receptor's antigen is unknown. One base away there is no much larger clone; base qualities are not given.

The donors belonged to the validation cohort of over a hundred subjects, which was separate from the approximately 700-subject first cohort. CDR1 is given as MDHEN and CDR2 as SYDVKM, both from the germline V gene. V has 1 base trimmed and J has 6 bases trimmed; junction bases matching no gene number 7. The CDR3 measures 16 amino acids from cysteine to phenylalanine. Only CDR3 DNA is held: 48 bases, read in frame from base 1. The sample comprised PBMCs. The receptor was derived from a young woman in good health and CMV-seronegative. The sequence joins TRBV28 to TRBJ1-1; TRBD1 aligns with 11 central bases. The sequence in DNA is TGTGCCAGCAGTTTATTTGGACAGGGGGCGCTGGCTGAAGCTTTCTTT. Its product reads: CASSLFGQGALAEAFF. Reference TRBV28 and TRBJ1-1 genes cover what lies past the CDR3, so the full variable domain is DVKVTQSSRYLVKRTGEKVFLECVQDMDHENMFWYRQDPGLGLRLIYFSYDVKMKEKGDIPEGYSVSREKKERFSLILESASTNQTSMYLCASSLFGQGALAEAFFGQGTRLTVV.